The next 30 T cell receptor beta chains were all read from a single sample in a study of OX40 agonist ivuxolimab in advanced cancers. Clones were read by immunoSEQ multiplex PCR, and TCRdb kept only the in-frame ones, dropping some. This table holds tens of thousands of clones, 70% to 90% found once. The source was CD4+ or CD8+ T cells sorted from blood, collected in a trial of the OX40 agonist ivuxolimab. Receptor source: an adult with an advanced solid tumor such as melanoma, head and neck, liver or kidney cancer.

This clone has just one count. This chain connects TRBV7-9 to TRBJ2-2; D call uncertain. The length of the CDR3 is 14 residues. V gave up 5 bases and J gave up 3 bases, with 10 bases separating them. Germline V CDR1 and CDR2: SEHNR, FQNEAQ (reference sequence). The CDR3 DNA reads TGTGCCAGCAGCCGCAGCTCCCACACCGGGGAGCTGTTTTTT. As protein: CASSRSSHTGELFF.

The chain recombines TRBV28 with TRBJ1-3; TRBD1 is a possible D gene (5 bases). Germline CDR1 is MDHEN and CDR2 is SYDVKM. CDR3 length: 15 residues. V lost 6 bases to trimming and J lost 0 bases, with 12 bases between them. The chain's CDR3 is CASRGEGFSGNTIYF. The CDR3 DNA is TGTGCCAGCAGGGGCGAGGGGTTCTCTGGAAACACCATATATTTT.

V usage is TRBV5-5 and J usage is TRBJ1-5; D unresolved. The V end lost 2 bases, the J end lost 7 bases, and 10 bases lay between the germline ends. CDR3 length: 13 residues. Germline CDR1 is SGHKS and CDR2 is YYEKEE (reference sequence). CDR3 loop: CASSLAPSQPQHF. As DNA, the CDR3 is TGTGCCAGCAGCTTAGCTCCGTCCCAGCCCCAGCATTTT. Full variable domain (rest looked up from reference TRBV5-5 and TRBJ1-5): DAGVTQSPTHLIKTRGQQVTLRCSPISGHKSVSWYQQVLGQGPQFIFQYYEKEERGRGNFPDRFSARQFPNYSSELNVNALLLGDSALYLCASSLAPSQPQHFGDGTRLSIL.

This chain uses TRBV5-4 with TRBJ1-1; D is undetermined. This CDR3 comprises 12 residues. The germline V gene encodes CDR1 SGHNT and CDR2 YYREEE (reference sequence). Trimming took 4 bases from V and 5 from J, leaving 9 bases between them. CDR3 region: CASSTGYTEAFF. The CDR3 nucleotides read TGTGCCAGCAGCACGGGATATACTGAAGCTTTCTTT.

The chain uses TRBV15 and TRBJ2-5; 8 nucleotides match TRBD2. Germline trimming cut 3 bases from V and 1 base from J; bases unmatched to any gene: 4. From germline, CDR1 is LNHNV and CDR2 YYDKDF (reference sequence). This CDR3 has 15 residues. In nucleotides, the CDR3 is TGTGCCACCAGCAGTTACGGGGGGGTCCAAGAGACCCAGTACTTC. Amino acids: CATSSYGGVQETQYF. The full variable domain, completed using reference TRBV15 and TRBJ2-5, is DAMVIQNPRYQVTQFGKPVTLSCSQTLNHNVMYWYQQKSSQAPKLLFHYYDKDFNNEADTPDNFQSRRPNTSFCFLDIRSPGLGDTAMYLCATSSYGGVQETQYFGPGTRLLVL.

In DNA form, the CDR3 reads TGCGCCAGCAGCCAAAGGTCAGTCGAAGACTCACCCCTCCACTTT. Encoded protein: CASSQRSVEDSPLHF. This chain uses TRBV4-1 with TRBJ1-6, with D uncertain. Trimming removed 2 bases at V and 10 bases at J, with 15 bases between. Germline V gene data show CDR1 as MGHRA and CDR2 as YSYEKL. The CDR3 has 15 amino acids.

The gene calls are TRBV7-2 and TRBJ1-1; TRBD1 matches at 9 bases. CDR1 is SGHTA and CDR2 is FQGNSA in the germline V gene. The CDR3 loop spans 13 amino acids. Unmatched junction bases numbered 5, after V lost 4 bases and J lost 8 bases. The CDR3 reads CASSSVQGAEAFF. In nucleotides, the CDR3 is TGTGCCAGCAGCTCCGTACAGGGGGCCGAAGCTTTCTTT.

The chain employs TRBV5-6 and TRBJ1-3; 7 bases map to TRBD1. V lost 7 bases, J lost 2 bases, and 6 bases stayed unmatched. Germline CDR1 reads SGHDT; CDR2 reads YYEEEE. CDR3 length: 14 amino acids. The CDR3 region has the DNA TGTGCCAGCTCGAAGGGGGCTACTGGAAACACCATATATTTT. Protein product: CASSKGATGNTIYF.

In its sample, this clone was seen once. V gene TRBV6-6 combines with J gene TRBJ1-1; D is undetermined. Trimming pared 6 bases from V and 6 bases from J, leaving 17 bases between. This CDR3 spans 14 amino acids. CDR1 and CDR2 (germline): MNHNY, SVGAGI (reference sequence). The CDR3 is CASSQTDPDAEAFF. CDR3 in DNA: TGTGCCAGCAGCCAAACCGACCCGGACGCTGAAGCTTTCTTT.

CDR3 nucleotides: TGCGCCAGCAGCCAAGAAACAGGCCGCTACGAGCAGTACTTC. This sequence encodes CASSQETGRYEQYF. The chain employs TRBV4-1 and TRBJ2-7; D may be TRBD1 (5 bases). Per the germline V gene, CDR1 is MGHRA and CDR2 is YSYEKL. Trimming removed 0 bases at V and 3 bases at J, with 9 bases between. CDR3 length: 14 residues.

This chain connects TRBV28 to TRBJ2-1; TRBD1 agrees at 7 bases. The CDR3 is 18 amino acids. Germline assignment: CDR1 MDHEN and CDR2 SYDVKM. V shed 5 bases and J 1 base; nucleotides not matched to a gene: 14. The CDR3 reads CASSHDIIGQVSYNEQFF. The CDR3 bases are TGTGCCAGCAGTCATGATATCATTGGACAGGTGTCCTACAATGAGCAGTTCTTC.

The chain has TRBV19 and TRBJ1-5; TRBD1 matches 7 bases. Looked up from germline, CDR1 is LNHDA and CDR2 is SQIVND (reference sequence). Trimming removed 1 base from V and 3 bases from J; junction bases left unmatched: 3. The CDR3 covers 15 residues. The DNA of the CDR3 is TGTGCCAGTAGTATAGGGGACAGACTCAATCAGCCCCAGCATTTT. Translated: CASSIGDRLNQPQHF.

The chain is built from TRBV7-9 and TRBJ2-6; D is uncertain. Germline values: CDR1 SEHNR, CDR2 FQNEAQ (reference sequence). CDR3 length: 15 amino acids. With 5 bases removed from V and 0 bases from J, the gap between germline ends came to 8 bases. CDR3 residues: CASSLKSSGANVLTF. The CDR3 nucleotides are TGTGCCAGCAGCCTGAAAAGCTCTGGGGCCAACGTCCTGACTTTC. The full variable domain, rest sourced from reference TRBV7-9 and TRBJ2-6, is DTGVSQNPRHKITKRGQNVTFRCDPISEHNRLYWYRQTLGQGPEFLTYFQNEAQLEKSRLLSDRFSAERPKGSFSTLEIQRTEQGDSAMYLCASSLKSSGANVLTFGAGSRLTVL.

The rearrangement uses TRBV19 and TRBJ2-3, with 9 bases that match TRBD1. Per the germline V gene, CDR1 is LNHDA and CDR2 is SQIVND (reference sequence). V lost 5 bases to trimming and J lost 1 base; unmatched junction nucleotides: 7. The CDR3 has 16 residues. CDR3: CASSSSWTGGTDTQYF. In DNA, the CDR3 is TGTGCCAGTAGTTCGTCATGGACAGGGGGCACAGATACGCAGTATTTT.

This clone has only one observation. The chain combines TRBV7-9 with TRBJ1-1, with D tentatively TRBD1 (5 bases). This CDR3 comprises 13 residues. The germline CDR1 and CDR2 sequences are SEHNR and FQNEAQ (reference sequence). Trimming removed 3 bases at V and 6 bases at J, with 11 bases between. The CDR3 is CASSLEPGSEAFF. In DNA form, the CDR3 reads TGTGCCAGCAGCTTGGAGCCAGGGTCTGAAGCTTTCTTT.

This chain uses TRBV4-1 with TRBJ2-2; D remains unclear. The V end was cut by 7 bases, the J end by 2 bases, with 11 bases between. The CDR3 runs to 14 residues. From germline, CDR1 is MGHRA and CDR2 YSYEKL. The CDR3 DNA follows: TGCGCCAGCACCACCAACGACAACACCGGGGAGCTGTTTTTT. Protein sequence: CASTTNDNTGELFF.

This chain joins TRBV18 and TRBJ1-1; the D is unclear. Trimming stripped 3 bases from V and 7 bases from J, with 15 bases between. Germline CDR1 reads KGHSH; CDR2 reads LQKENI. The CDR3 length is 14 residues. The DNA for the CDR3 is TGTGCCAGCTCACCGATTCGGGGAATCGGTGAAGCTTTCTTT. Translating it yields CASSPIRGIGEAFF.

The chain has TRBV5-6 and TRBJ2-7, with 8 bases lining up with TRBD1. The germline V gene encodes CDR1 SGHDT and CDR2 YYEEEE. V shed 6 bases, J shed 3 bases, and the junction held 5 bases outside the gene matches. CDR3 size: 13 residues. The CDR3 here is CASTLTGGYEQYF. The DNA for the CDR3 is TGTGCCAGCACCCTAACAGGGGGCTACGAGCAGTACTTC.

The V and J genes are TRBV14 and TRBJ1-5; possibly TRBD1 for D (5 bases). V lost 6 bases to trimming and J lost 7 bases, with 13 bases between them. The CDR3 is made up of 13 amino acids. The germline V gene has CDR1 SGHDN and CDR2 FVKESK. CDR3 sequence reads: CASSPGGGQPQHF. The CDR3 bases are TGTGCCAGCAGTCCTGGCGGGGGGCAGCCCCAGCATTTT.

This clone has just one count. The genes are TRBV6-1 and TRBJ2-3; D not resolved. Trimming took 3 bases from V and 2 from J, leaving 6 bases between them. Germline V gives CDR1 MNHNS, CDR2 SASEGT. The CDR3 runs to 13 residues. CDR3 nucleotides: TGTGCCAGCAGTGACAGGAACACAGATACGCAGTATTTT. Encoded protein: CASSDRNTDTQYF.

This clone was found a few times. CDR3 bases: TGTGCCAGCAGCAAGACGGACACTGAAGCTTTCTTT. It specifies CASSKTDTEAFF. This sequence joins TRBV7-9 and TRBJ1-1, with no clear D. V was shortened by 5 bases and J by 3 bases, with 7 bases between the two germline ends. Germline V CDR1 and CDR2: SEHNR, FQNEAQ (reference sequence). The CDR3 totals 12 residues.

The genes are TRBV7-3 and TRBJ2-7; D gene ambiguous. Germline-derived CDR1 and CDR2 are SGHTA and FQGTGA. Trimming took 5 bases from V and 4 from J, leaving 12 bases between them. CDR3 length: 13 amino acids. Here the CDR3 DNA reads TGTGCCAGCAGCCTTACTTTGGGATACGAGCAGTACTTC. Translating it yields CASSLTLGYEQYF.

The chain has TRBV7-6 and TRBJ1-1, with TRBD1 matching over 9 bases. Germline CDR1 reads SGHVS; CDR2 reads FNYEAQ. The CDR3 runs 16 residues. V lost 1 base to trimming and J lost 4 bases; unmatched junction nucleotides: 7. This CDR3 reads CASSLEQGAWVTEAFF. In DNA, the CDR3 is TGTGCCAGCAGCTTAGAACAGGGGGCTTGGGTCACTGAAGCTTTCTTT.

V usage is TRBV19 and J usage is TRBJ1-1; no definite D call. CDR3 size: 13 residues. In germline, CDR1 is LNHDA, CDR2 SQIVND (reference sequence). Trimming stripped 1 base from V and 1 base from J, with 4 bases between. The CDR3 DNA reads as TGTGCCAGTAGTATAGGAGGGAACACTGAAGCTTTCTTT. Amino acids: CASSIGGNTEAFF.

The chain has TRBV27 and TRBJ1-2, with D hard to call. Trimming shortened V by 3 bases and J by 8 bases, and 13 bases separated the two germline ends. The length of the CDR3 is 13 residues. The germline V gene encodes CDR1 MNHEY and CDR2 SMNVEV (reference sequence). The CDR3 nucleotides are TGTGCCAGCAGTTTTCTAGGGAATGAGGGCTACACCTTC. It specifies CASSFLGNEGYTF.

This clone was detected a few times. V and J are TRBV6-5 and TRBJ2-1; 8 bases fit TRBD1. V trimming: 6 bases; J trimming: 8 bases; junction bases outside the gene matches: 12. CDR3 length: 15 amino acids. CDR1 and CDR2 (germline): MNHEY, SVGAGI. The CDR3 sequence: CASSPTGGSRDEQFF. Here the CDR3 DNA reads TGTGCCAGCAGCCCAACAGGGGGGTCCAGAGATGAGCAGTTCTTC.

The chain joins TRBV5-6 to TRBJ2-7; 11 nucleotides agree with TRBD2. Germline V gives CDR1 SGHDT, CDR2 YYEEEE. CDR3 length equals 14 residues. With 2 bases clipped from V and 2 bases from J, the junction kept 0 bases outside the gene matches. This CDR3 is CASSFSGRAYEQYF. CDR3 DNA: TGTGCCAGCAGCTTTAGCGGGAGGGCCTACGAGCAGTACTTC.

The DNA for the CDR3 is TGCGCCAGCAGTCCGGGACTTTCCTACGAGCAGTACTTC. Protein: CASSPGLSYEQYF. V gene TRBV10-2 combines with J gene TRBJ2-7; possible D gene TRBD2, 6 bases. The CDR3 is 13 amino acids. The V gene lost 5 bases and the J gene lost 1 base, with 9 bases spanning the gap. CDR1 and CDR2 from the germline V gene are WSHSY and SAAADI.

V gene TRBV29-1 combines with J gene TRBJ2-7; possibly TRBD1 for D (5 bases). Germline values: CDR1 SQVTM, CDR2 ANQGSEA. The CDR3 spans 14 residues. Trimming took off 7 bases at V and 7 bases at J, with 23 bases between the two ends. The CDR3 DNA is TGCAGCGCCAGGTTACAGGTACATGCAGAAGAGCAGTACTTC. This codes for CSARLQVHAEEQYF.

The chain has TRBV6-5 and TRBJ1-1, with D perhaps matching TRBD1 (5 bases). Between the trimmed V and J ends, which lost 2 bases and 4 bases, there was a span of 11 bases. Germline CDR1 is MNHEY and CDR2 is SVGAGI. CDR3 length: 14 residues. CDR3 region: CASSYGASGTEAFF. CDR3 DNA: TGTGCCAGCAGTTACGGGGCGAGTGGCACTGAAGCTTTCTTT.